This TCR beta chain is from a study of blood T cell repertoires in COVID-19 (dated by TCRdb to the early 2020s). With respect to the entire study: Collaborator samples came from the United States, Italy and Spain and covered acute and convalescent phases of COVID-19. Nearly every sample came with metadata listing a de-identified subject ID, COVID-19 status, age in years and sex. Where HLA class I and class II types were available, the types were taken from metadata supplied by the sample provider, not from assay-based typing. Samples came from the ongoing ImmuneRACE study (first 160 participants) plus 1,254 subjects from 6 global collaborators. The repertoires were released in a freely available public database meant as a resource for research on the immune response to SARS-CoV-2. Subjects who had been exposed to COVID-19, were actively infected with it, or had recovered from it provided the deeply sampled blood TCRbeta repertoires that made up the dataset. The prospective study material was composed of cDNA or gDNA derived from T cells, B-cell-depleted T cells, or PBMCs. Study-level results and caveats: The amount of clinical and demographic metadata varied by source and participant and was provided uncurated.

CDR1 and CDR2, per the germline V gene, are SGHTA and FQGTGA. The CDR3 runs 18 residues from the cysteine to the phenylalanine. Of the read, only the CDR3 DNA is kept; its 54 bases are in frame from base 1. V ends up 0 bases short and J 5 bases short, with an unmatched junction base count of 16. Collaborating institutions collected whole blood in K2EDTA tubes following their own protocols. Collaborator samples were shipped for TCRbeta analysis as frozen whole blood, isolated PBMCs, or DNA extracted from either sample type. On this clone itself: The clone's antigen remains unknown. Nothing much larger sits one base from this clone, and base qualities are not available.

The immunoSEQ Assay, a bias-controlled multiplex PCR, was used to amplify TCRbeta CDR3 regions from genomic DNA. In the authors' own workflow: Within the assay, amplification of reference gene primers was used to estimate how many nucleated cells each sample contained. To quantify the absolute abundance of each unique TCRbeta CDR3 rearrangement, sequence reads were collapsed and filtered. For each sample, productive Simpson clonality was calculated as the square root of Simpson's diversity index across productive rearrangements. TCRdb holds this immuneACCESS table with in-frame rearrangements only. Some clones are missing; in checked studies, unresolved V genes explain under half, and the rest has no known cause. V and J calls and clone size are copied from that table; D and trimming were computed from the DNA. This sample holds over 85,000 clones; more than 75% were observed only once. 4.8% of the sample lies in the top ten.

Rearrangement joined TRBV7-3 to TRBJ2-7, with 7 central nucleotides matching TRBD2. Sample: peripheral blood. This receptor was taken from a woman of 80 years or more with active COVID-19. The CDR3 reads CASSLTGSKAGDGDEQYF. The sequence in DNA is TGTGCCAGCAGCTTAACCGGGTCGAAGGCGGGAGACGGGGACGAGCAGTACTTC.